This T cell receptor (beta chain) was observed in a study of control samples from healthy donors and cancer patients. This table comes from immunoSEQ multiplex PCR, and its TCRdb copy is limited to in-frame clones, with some not included. Here the sample spans about 85,000 clones, 85% to 90% being singletons. The CDR3 has 14 amino acids. Trimming removed 4 bases from V and 2 bases from J, with 10 bases in between. In germline, CDR1 is SNHLY, CDR2 FYNNEI. The receptor was isolated from an older woman in good health. The rearrangement joins TRBV2 to TRBJ2-3; weak D call: TRBD1 (6 bases). Material: blood. This CDR3 reads CASSANRDTDTQYF. Here the CDR3 DNA reads TGTGCCAGCAGTGCCAACAGGGACACAGATACGCAGTATTTT.